Listed below are T cell receptor beta chains from one sample, sequenced in a study of blood T cell repertoires in COVID-19. The data were produced by immunoSEQ multiplex PCR, yet TCRdb's version contains in-frame clones alone and is incomplete. This sample has about 150,000 clones, with around 79% found just once. Sequences were obtained from peripheral blood. These receptor sequences come from a man aged 80 or over with acute or convalescent COVID-19. The CDR3 runs from the conserved cysteine through the conserved F or W. A D gene is named only where the DNA matches it firmly. Not every row has a clone size; where given, it reads once, few, many or a size class.

cdr3_nt,cdr3_aa,d_call,j_call,v_call,clone_size
TGTGCCAGCAGCTTGCAGGGGACCTATGGCTACACCTTC,CASSLQGTYGYTF,NA,TRBJ1-2,TRBV11-3,once
TGTGCCAGCAGCTTTGGGGGGGGAAAGACCCAGTACTTC,CASSFGGGKTQYF,TRBD2,TRBJ2-5,TRBV11-3,NA
TGCGCCAGCAGCTCCGGGACAGGGACGGGCAATCAGCCCCAGCATTTT,CASSSGTGTGNQPQHF,TRBD1,TRBJ1-5,TRBV5-1,NA
TGTGCCAGCTCACCAGGTACAGGGATGCAGCCCCAGCATTTT,CASSPGTGMQPQHF,NA,TRBJ1-5,TRBV18,NA
TGCGCCAGCTCCCGAGCCCGGGGGGGCATGGATGAGCAGTTCTTC,CASSRARGGMDEQFF,TRBD2,TRBJ2-1,TRBV5-1,NA
TGTGCCAGCAGCGTTTGGACAGGGGGAGACACCATATATTTT,CASSVWTGGDTIYF,TRBD1,TRBJ1-3,TRBV9,NA
TGTGCCAGCAGCTTTGGGACACAGGGTAGCACAGATACGCAGTATTTT,CASSFGTQGSTDTQYF,NA,TRBJ2-3,TRBV7-6,NA
TGCGCCAGCAGCGGAAACCAGGGGTTGAACACTGAAGCTTTCTTT,CASSGNQGLNTEAFF,NA,TRBJ1-1,TRBV4-3,NA
TGCGCCAGCAGCCTGACCCCAGGCAGGGCTCTTATCGGGGAGCTGTTTTTT,CASSLTPGRALIGELFF,NA,TRBJ2-2,TRBV5-1,once
TGTGCCAGCACTTCCGAGGGCGGGAGCACAGATACGCAGTATTTT,CASTSEGGSTDTQYF,NA,TRBJ2-3,TRBV7-9,NA
TGTGCCAGCAGCCAAGTTACAGGGGAGACTGAAGCTTTCTTT,CASSQVTGETEAFF,TRBD1,TRBJ1-1,TRBV3-1/TRBV3-2,NA
TGTGCCACCAGCAGATACCCGGCGGGGGCGTCCTACAATGAGCAGTTCTTC,CATSRYPAGASYNEQFF,NA,TRBJ2-1,TRBV15,NA
TGTGCCAGCAGTACCCCGCGGGGCAGCACAGATACGCAGTATTTT,CASSTPRGSTDTQYF,NA,TRBJ2-3,TRBV6-5,NA
TGTGCCACCAGTGTCGGGAAACTCTATGGCTACACCTTC,CATSVGKLYGYTF,NA,TRBJ1-2,TRBV24-1,NA
TGTGCCAGCAGCTTAGATACCAGGGGGTACAATGAGCAGTTCTTC,CASSLDTRGYNEQFF,TRBD1,TRBJ2-1,TRBV11-2,NA
TGTGCCAGCAGCTTAAGTCAGGGCACAGATACGCAGTATTTT,CASSLSQGTDTQYF,NA,TRBJ2-3,TRBV11-3,NA
TGTGCCAGCAGCTTACTCCAGCCAGGCAGCACAGATACGCAGTATTTT,CASSLLQPGSTDTQYF,NA,TRBJ2-3,TRBV7-9,few
TGTGCCAGTAGTATACAGGGGGGCGTAGAGACCCAGTACTTC,CASSIQGGVETQYF,NA,TRBJ2-5,TRBV19,once
TGTGCCAGCAAGGGACAGGGTTATGGCTACACCTTC,CASKGQGYGYTF,TRBD1,TRBJ1-2,TRBV6-5,NA
TGTGCCAGCAGCTCCGGACAGGGGATAGGGAAACTGTTTTTT,CASSSGQGIGKLFF,TRBD1,TRBJ1-4,TRBV7-2,NA
TGCAGCGTTGAATCCACCGGGGGGTCGGGCAATGAGCAGTTCTTC,CSVESTGGSGNEQFF,TRBD2,TRBJ2-1,TRBV29-1,NA
TGCGCCAGCAGTGAGTCGCAGGGGCTTGGCTACACCTTC,CASSESQGLGYTF,NA,TRBJ1-2,TRBV10-1,NA
TGCAGTGCTAGTCTTGGGGGCGGCTACACCTTC,CSASLGGGYTF,NA,TRBJ1-2,TRBV20-1,NA
TGTGCCAGCAGCAAAGAGCGGCCTAGGGGGTTCGGCTACACCTTC,CASSKERPRGFGYTF,NA,TRBJ1-2,TRBV21-1,NA
TGTGCCAGCAGTGAGGGTCAGGGAAACACCGGGGAGCTGTTTTTT,CASSEGQGNTGELFF,NA,TRBJ2-2,TRBV2,NA
TGTGCCAGCAGTTTAGGCGGGTTCGGCTACACCTTC,CASSLGGFGYTF,NA,TRBJ1-2,TRBV28,NA
TGCGCCAGCAGCCATAGACAGGGTCTCGACACCGGGGAGCTGTTTTTT,CASSHRQGLDTGELFF,TRBD1,TRBJ2-2,TRBV5-1,NA
TGTGCCAGCAGCTTAGCCAGTCACGGGACAGGGAGCTCCTACGAGCAGTACTTC,CASSLASHGTGSSYEQYF,TRBD1,TRBJ2-7,TRBV7-2,NA
TGTGCCAGCAGCTTAGTATCGGGGTTCAATCAGCCCCAGCATTTT,CASSLVSGFNQPQHF,NA,TRBJ1-5,TRBV7-6,NA
TGTGCCAGCAGACAACGACTAGCGGTGGCCAATGAGCAGTTCTTC,CASRQRLAVANEQFF,TRBD2,TRBJ2-1,TRBV28,NA
TGCGCCAGCAGCCCCGTAGGAGCGACTGAAGCTTTCTTT,CASSPVGATEAFF,NA,TRBJ1-1,TRBV5-1,NA
TGTGCCAGCAGTTACCTCCGGGACAGCCAAGAGACCCAGTACTTC,CASSYLRDSQETQYF,TRBD1,TRBJ2-5,TRBV6-2/TRBV6-3,NA
TGTGCCAGCAGCCAATCGGGGGTGCGGGGGGAGGGCACAGATACGCAGTATTTT,CASSQSGVRGEGTDTQYF,TRBD2,TRBJ2-3,TRBV16,NA
TGTGCCAGCAGCCTGGGACAGGGGGCGGCCAAGTATGGCTACACCTTC,CASSLGQGAAKYGYTF,TRBD1,TRBJ1-2,TRBV7-2,NA
TGTGCCAGCAGCCGAGGGAAGATGATAGACTATGGCTACACCTTC,CASSRGKMIDYGYTF,NA,TRBJ1-2,TRBV3-1/TRBV3-2,few
TGTGCCATCGGGGGGACGGGAGTTAATTCACCCCTCCACTTT,CAIGGTGVNSPLHF,NA,TRBJ1-6,TRBV10-3,NA
TGTGCCAGCAGTGCGATACGGACAGGGACTTCACCCCTCCACTTT,CASSAIRTGTSPLHF,TRBD1,TRBJ1-6,TRBV2,NA
TGTGCCAGCAGCGAAACTAGCGGGGGGGCTGGCGAGCAGTACTTC,CASSETSGGAGEQYF,TRBD2,TRBJ2-7,TRBV11-3,NA
TGTGCCATCGGTGGGTCCCAGGGGGCGAACACCGGGGAGCTGTTTTTT,CAIGGSQGANTGELFF,TRBD1,TRBJ2-2,TRBV10-3,NA
TGTGCCAGCAGGCCATCAGCTGGAAACACCATATATTTT,CASRPSAGNTIYF,NA,TRBJ1-3,TRBV28,NA
TGTGCCACCCTACAGGGGCCGAGCTCCTACGAGCAGTACTTC,CATLQGPSSYEQYF,TRBD1,TRBJ2-7,TRBV10-3,NA
TGCGCCAGCAACGATCCGACTAGCGGGGCAGCAGATACGCAGTATTTT,CASNDPTSGAADTQYF,TRBD2,TRBJ2-3,TRBV5-1,NA